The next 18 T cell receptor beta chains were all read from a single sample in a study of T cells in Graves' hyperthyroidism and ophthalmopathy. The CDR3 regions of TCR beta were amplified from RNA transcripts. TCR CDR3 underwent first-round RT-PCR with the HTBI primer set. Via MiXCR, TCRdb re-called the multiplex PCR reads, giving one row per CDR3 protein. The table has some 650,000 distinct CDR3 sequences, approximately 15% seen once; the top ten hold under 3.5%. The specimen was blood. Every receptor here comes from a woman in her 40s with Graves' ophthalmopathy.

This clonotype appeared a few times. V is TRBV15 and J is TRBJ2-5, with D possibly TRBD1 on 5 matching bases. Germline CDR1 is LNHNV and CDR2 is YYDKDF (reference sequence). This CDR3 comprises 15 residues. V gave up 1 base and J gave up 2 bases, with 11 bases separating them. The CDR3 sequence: CATSRGIGDQETQYF. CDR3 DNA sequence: TGTGCCACCAGCAGAGGGATAGGGGATCAAGAGACCCAGTACTTC.

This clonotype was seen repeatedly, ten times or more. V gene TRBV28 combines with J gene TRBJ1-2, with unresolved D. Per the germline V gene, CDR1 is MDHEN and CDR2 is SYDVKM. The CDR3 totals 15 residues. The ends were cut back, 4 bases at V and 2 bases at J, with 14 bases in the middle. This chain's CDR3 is CASSYRWAANYGYTF. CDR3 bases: TGTGCCAGCAGTTACCGTTGGGCCGCGAACTATGGCTACACCTTC.

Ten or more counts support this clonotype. The CDR3 loop is CASSPDRVDGYTF. The CDR3 DNA follows: TGTGCCAGCAGCCCCGACAGGGTGGATGGCTACACCTTC. The chain carries TRBV12-3 or TRBV12-4 and TRBJ1-2; TRBD1 agrees at 7 bases. The ends lost 6 bases at V and 6 bases at J; junction bases unmatched: 7. The CDR3 runs 13 residues.

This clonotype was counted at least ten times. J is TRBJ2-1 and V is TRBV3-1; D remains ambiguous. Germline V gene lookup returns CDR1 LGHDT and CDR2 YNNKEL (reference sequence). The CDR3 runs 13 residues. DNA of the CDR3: TGTGCAACTGGACCCCTAAACACCCATGAGCAGTTCTTC. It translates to CATGPLNTHEQFF.

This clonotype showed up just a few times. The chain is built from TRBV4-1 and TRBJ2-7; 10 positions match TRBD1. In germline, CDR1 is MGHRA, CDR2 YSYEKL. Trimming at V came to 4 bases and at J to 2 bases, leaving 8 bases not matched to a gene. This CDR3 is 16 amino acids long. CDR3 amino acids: CASSRSWDRGAYEQYF. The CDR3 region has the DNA TGCGCCAGCAGCCGAAGTTGGGACAGGGGCGCCTACGAGCAGTACTTC.

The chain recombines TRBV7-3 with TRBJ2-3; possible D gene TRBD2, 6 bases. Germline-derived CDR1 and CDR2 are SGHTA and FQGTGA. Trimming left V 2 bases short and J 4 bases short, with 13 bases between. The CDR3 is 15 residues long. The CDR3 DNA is TGTGCCAGCAGCTTAGACGGGAGTTCATCAGATACGCAGTATTTT. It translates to CASSLDGSSSDTQYF.

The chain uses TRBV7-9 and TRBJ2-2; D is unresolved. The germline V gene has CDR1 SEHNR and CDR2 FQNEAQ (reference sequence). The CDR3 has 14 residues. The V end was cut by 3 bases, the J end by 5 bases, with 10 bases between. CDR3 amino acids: CASSFRPVTGELFF. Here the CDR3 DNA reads TGTGCCAGCAGCTTTAGGCCCGTGACCGGGGAGCTGTTTTTT.

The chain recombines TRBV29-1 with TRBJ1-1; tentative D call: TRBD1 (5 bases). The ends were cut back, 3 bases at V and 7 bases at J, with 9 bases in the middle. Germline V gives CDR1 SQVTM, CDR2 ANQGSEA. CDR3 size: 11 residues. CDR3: CSVDREGEAFF. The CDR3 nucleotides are TGCAGCGTTGACAGGGAGGGTGAAGCTTTCTTT.

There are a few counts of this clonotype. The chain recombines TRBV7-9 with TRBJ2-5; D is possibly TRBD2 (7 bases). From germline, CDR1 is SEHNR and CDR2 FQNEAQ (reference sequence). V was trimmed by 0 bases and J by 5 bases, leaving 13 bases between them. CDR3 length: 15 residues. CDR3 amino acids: CASSLAGGPYETQYF. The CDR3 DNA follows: TGTGCCAGCAGCTTAGCGGGGGGGCCGTACGAGACCCAGTACTTC.

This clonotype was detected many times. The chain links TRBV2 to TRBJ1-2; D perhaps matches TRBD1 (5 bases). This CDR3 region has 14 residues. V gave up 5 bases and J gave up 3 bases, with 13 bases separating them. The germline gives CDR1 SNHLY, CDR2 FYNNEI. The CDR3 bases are TGTGCCAGCAGTTCGATCGGGACGGACTATGGCTACACCTTC. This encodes CASSSIGTDYGYTF.

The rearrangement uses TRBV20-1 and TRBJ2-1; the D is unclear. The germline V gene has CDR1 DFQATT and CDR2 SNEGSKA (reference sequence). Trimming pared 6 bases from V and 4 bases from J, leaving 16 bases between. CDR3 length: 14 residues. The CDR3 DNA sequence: TGCAGTGCCCCCCGAGACACCTCTTACAATGAGCAGTTCTTC. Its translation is CSAPRDTSYNEQFF.

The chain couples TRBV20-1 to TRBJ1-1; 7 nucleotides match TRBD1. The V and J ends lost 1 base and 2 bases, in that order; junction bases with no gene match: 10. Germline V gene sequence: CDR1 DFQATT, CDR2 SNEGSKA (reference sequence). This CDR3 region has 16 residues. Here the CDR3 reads CSARGWQGGINTEAFF. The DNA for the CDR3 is TGCAGTGCTAGAGGTTGGCAGGGGGGGATAAACACTGAAGCTTTCTTT.

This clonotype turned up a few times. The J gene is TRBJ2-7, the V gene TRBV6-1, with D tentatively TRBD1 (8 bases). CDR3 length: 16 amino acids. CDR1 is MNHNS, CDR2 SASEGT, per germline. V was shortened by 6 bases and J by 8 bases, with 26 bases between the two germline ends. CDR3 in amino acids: CASRLTAGQATSQQYF. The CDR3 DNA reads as TGTGCCAGCAGACTTACAGCGGGACAGGCTACTTCGCAGCAGTACTTC.

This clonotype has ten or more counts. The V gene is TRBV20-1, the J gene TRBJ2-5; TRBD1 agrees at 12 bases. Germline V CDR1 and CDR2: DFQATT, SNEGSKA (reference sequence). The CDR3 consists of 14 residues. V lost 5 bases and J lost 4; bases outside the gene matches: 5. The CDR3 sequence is CSARDRGRRETQYF. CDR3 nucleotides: TGCAGTGCTCGGGACAGGGGGCGCCGAGAGACCCAGTACTTC.

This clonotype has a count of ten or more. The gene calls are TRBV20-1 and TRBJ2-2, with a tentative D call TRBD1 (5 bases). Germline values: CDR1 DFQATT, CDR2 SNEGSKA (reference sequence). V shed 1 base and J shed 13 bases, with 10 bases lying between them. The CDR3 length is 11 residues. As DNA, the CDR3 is TGCAGTGCTAGAGCAGGGTGGGGGCTGTTTTTT. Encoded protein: CSARAGWGLFF.

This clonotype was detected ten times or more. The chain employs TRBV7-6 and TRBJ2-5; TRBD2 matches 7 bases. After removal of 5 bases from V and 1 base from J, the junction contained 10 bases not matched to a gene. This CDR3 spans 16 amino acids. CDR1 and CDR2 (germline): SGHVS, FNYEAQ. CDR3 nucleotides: TGTGCCAGCAGCCCCCTCCCGGGACTAACCCAAGAGACCCAGTACTTC. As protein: CASSPLPGLTQETQYF.

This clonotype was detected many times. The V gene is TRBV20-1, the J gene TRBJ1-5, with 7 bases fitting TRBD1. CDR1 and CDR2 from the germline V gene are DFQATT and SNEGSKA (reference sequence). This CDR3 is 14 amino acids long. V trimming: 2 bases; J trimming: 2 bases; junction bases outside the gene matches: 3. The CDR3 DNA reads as TGCAGTGCTAGAATACAGGGGCGCAATCAGCCCCAGCATTTT. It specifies CSARIQGRNQPQHF.

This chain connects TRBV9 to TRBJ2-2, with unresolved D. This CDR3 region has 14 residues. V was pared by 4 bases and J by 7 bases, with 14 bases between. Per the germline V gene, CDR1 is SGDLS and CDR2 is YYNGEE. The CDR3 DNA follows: TGTGCCAGCAGCCAATTGGTAGGGCTCGGGGAGCTGTTTTTT. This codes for CASSQLVGLGELFF.